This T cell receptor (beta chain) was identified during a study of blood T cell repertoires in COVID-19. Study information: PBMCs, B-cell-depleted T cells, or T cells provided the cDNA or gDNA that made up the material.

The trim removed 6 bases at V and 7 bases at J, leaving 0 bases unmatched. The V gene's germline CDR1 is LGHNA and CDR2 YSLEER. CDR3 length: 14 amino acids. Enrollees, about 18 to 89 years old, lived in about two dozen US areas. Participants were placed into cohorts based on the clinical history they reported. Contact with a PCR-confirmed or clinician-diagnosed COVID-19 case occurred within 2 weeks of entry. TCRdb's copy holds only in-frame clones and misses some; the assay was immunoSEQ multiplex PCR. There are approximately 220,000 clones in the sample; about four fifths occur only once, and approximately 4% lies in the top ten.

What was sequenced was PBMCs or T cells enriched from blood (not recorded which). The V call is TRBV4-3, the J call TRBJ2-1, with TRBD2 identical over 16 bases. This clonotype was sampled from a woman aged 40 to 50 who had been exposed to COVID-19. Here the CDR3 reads CASRGLAGGNEQFF. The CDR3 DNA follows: TGCGCCAGCAGGGGACTAGCGGGGGGGAATGAGCAGTTCTTC.